This record looks at one T cell receptor beta chain sequence and its context. Its antigen is as yet unknown. The CDR3 is 16 amino acids. V shed 3 bases and J 7 bases; nucleotides not matched to a gene: 14. Germline V CDR1 and CDR2: GTSNPN, SVGIG (reference sequence). The sample originates from a study of cytomegalovirus exposure and HLA in healthy donors. Overall study results and limits: Presence/absence analyses took donor sequencing depth as roughly uniform. An Asian-associated ancestry cluster reportedly showed fewer N-insertions than the roughly 600-donor mean in a later analysis.

A multiplex PCR was run with 60 Vbeta primers and 13 Jbeta primers. TCRdb's table, derived via immunoSEQ multiplex PCR, lists solely in-frame clones and lacks some. The repertoire includes some 100,000 clones, 75% to 90% of them detected once, and approximately 3.9% sits in the top ten. This TCR was sampled from a man under 40 in good health and CMV-seronegative. The J gene is TRBJ1-4, the V gene TRBV30, with TRBD1 identical over 7 bases. The sample was PBMCs. The CDR3: CAWSSPRQGMLEKLFF. The CDR3, as DNA: TGTGCCTGGAGCTCCCCCAGACAGGGCATGCTTGAAAAACTGTTTTTT.